The present T cell receptor beta chain was sequenced within a study of OX40 agonist ivuxolimab in advanced cancers. Whole-study results and caveats: The study observed clonal expansion of CD4+ and CD8+ blood T cells by week 6 at 0.1 to 3.0 mg/kg.

V dropped 11 bases and J dropped 0 bases, with 29 bases sitting between them. The CDR3 totals 20 residues. From germline, CDR1 is MNHEY and CDR2 SMNVEV (reference sequence). Profiled with immunoSEQ multiplex PCR; TCRdb holds only in-frame clones, not every one. The sample holds fewer than 90,000 clones, around 86% seen once. Points on this clone: Antigen unknown.

The sequence derives from an adult with an advanced solid tumor such as melanoma, head and neck, liver or kidney cancer. The source material was CD4+ or CD8+ T cells sorted from blood, sampled in a trial of the OX40 agonist ivuxolimab. The chain joins TRBV27 to TRBJ2-6, with TRBD1 as a possible D gene (6 bases). The DNA for the CDR3 is TGTGCCGGAGTACTAACCCACAGGGAAACTGTTCACTCTGGGGCCAACGTCCTGACTTTC. Translation: CAGVLTHRETVHSGANVLTF.